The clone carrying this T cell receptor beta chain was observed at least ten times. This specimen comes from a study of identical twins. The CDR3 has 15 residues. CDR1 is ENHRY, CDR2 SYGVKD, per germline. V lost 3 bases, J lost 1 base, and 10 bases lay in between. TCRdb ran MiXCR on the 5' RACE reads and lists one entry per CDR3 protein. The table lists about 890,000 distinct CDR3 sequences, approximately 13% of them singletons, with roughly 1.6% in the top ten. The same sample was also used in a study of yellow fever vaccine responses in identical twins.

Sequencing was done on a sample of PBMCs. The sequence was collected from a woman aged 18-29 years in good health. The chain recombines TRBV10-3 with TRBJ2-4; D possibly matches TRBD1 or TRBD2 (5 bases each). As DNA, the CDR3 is TGTGCCATCAGTGACGCAGGGACGGCCAAAAACATTCAGTACTTC. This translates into CAISDAGTAKNIQYF.